This entry lists 3 T cell receptor beta chains sequenced from one sample in a study of T cells after yellow fever vaccination. TCRdb processed the 5' RACE reads anew with MiXCR; each CDR3 protein has one entry. The table lists some 300,000 distinct CDR3 sequences, 7% to 9% of them singletons. This specimen consisted of PBMCs, obtained about 41 days after the first yellow fever vaccination. These TCRs come from a man between 18 and 29 years old who received the YFV17D yellow fever vaccine.

The V call is TRBV21-1, the J call TRBJ1-2. TRBV21-1 is an annotated pseudogene. The CDR3 is 15 residues long. The CDR3 coding sequence is TGTGCCAGCAGCGACGGACTCCCACCCCCCGCCGGCTACACCTTC. This sequence encodes CASSDGLPPPAGYTF.

This clonotype showed up just a few times. The V call is TRBV20-1, the J call TRBJ2-3, with no clear D. This CDR3 spans 12 amino acids. Germline V CDR1 and CDR2: DFQATT, SNEGSKA (reference sequence). Trimming stripped 1 base from V and 4 bases from J, with 6 bases between. CDR3 sequence (DNA): TGCAGTGCTAGAGGATATCCAGATACGCAGTATTTT. It codes for CSARGYPDTQYF.

V usage is TRBV20-1 and J usage is TRBJ1-4, with D possibly TRBD1 on 5 matching bases. This CDR3 has 12 amino acids. The V gene lost 4 bases and the J gene lost 8 bases, with 11 bases spanning the gap. Germline CDR1 reads DFQATT; CDR2 reads SNEGSKA (reference sequence). Written as DNA, the CDR3 is TGCAGTGCTAAGGACCGGGGCGAAAAACTGTTTTTT. Protein: CSAKDRGEKLFF.